The clone carrying this T cell receptor (beta chain) was picked up a small number of times. TCRdb fed the 5' RACE reads into MiXCR, producing one record per CDR3 protein. The sample includes 250,000 to 350,000 distinct CDR3 sequences, approximately 10% of them seen just once. The CDR3 extends over 14 amino acids. The J segment lost 3 bases and the V segment lost 2 bases, leaving 4 bases of the junction unmatched. Germline CDR1 SGHKS, CDR2 YYEKEE (reference sequence). This sample is part of a study of T cells after yellow fever vaccination. The TCR sequence derives from a man between 18 and 29 years old who received the YFV17D yellow fever vaccine. The specimen was CD4+ T cells sorted from PBMCs, collected 5 days after the yellow fever booster vaccination. The V and J genes are TRBV5-5 and TRBJ1-2; 7 positions match TRBD1. This CDR3 is CASSFRQGDYGYTF. DNA for the CDR3: TGTGCCAGCAGCTTCAGACAGGGTGACTATGGCTACACCTTC.